The following is a TCR beta chain sequence with its context. Antigen specificity is unknown. This sample was taken from a study of OX40 agonist ivuxolimab in advanced cancers. Study-wide context: A mean age of roughly 66 years, range about 20 to 90, was recorded, and 70% to 85% were male. Three patients, one with hepatocellular carcinoma and two with cutaneous melanoma, achieved partial responses.

The V gene's germline CDR1 is MGHRA and CDR2 YSYEKL. Trimming removed 8 bases at V and 0 bases at J, with 14 bases between. CDR3 length: 14 residues. The study's findings and limits: Doses of 0.1 to 3.0 mg/kg were accompanied by clonal expansion of CD4+ and CD8+ blood T cells by week 6.

Clones were read by immunoSEQ multiplex PCR, and TCRdb kept only the in-frame ones, dropping some. The sample shows over 2,500 clones, more than 90% of them seen only once. The chain carries TRBV4-1 and TRBJ2-7; D may be TRBD2 (6 bases). This sample comprised CD4+ or CD8+ T cells sorted from blood, obtained in a trial of the OX40 agonist ivuxolimab. The receptor comes from an adult with an advanced solid tumor such as melanoma, head and neck, liver or kidney cancer. The CDR3 nucleotides read TGCGCCAGCCGGAGGGAGGCCCTCTCCTACGAGCAGTACTTC. Amino acids: CASRREALSYEQYF.